A selection of T cell receptor beta chains follows, all from one sample in a study of memory CD4+ T cells and cytomegalovirus serostatus. Data came from immunoSEQ multiplex PCR; TCRdb stores just in-frame clones and leaves some out. The table has just over 45,000 clones, more than 60% seen once; the top ten hold under 0.7%. Sequenced sample: memory CD4+ T cells from blood. These receptor sequences come from an adult in good health and CMV-seronegative. Both conserved end residues are part of each CDR3. The D gene is left open where the match is weak. Expanded clones get a size class; other rows say once, few or many, or leave the size out.

V gene: TRBV30; CDR3 length: 14; clone size: -; J gene: TRBJ2-5; D gene: -; CDR3 DNA: TGTGCCTTCCGGACCGTGGGCCGTCAAGAGACCCAGTACTTC; CDR3 protein: CAFRTVGRQETQYF
V gene: TRBV11-2; CDR3 length: 16; clone size: -; J gene: TRBJ2-7; D gene: TRBD1; CDR3 DNA: TGTGCCAGCAGCCGCGAATGGGGACAGGGACTCTACGAGCAGTACTTC; CDR3 protein: CASSREWGQGLYEQYF
V gene: TRBV11-2; CDR3 length: 13; clone size: -; J gene: TRBJ2-7; D gene: -; CDR3 DNA: TGTGCCAGCAGCAACCCGCAGGACTACGAGCAGTACTTC; CDR3 protein: CASSNPQDYEQYF
V gene: TRBV7-9; CDR3 length: 14; clone size: -; J gene: TRBJ2-5; D gene: -; CDR3 DNA: TGTGCCAGCAGCTTAGCTGGGGGGCTCGAGACCCAGTACTTC; CDR3 protein: CASSLAGGLETQYF
V gene: TRBV5-6; CDR3 length: 14; clone size: -; J gene: TRBJ1-5; D gene: TRBD1; CDR3 DNA: TGTGCCAGCAGTTGGCAGGGGGCGCGGCAGCCCCAGCATTTT; CDR3 protein: CASSWQGARQPQHF
V gene: TRBV5-1; CDR3 length: 15; clone size: -; J gene: TRBJ2-7; D gene: -; CDR3 DNA: TGCGCCAGCACGCACGGTCCAGCATCCTCCTACGAGCAGTACTTC; CDR3 protein: CASTHGPASSYEQYF
V gene: TRBV29-1; CDR3 length: 12; clone size: -; J gene: TRBJ1-2; D gene: -; CDR3 DNA: TGCAGCGTTGAACTTGGGTTGGATGGCTACACCTTC; CDR3 protein: CSVELGLDGYTF
V gene: TRBV18; CDR3 length: 15; clone size: -; J gene: TRBJ1-2; D gene: -; CDR3 DNA: TGTGCCAGCTCACGTACAGGTACCTCCCGGGGCGGCTACACCTTC; CDR3 protein: CASSRTGTSRGGYTF
V gene: TRBV4-2; CDR3 length: 14; clone size: -; J gene: TRBJ2-7; D gene: TRBD1; CDR3 DNA: TGTGCCAGCAGCGAAACAGGGGACTCCTACGAGCAGTACTTC; CDR3 protein: CASSETGDSYEQYF
V gene: TRBV2; CDR3 length: 14; clone size: -; J gene: TRBJ2-2; D gene: -; CDR3 DNA: TGTGCCAGCAGTGGGGGATTTGACACCGGGGAGCTGTTTTTT; CDR3 protein: CASSGGFDTGELFF
V gene: TRBV6-1; CDR3 length: 15; clone size: -; J gene: TRBJ1-5; D gene: TRBD1; CDR3 DNA: TGTGCCAGCACGTGGGCCCACAGGGGGCTTCAGCCCCAGCATTTT; CDR3 protein: CASTWAHRGLQPQHF
V gene: TRBV9; CDR3 length: 15; clone size: -; J gene: TRBJ1-2; D gene: -; CDR3 DNA: TGTGCCAGCAGCGTAGATATCAGTCGGGCCTATGGCTACACCTTC; CDR3 protein: CASSVDISRAYGYTF
V gene: TRBV2; CDR3 length: 15; clone size: -; J gene: TRBJ1-2; D gene: -; CDR3 DNA: TGTGCCAGTATTAGAGGGGGAGTGGGGTCCTATGGCTACACCTTC; CDR3 protein: CASIRGGVGSYGYTF
V gene: TRBV2; CDR3 length: 15; clone size: few; J gene: TRBJ1-6; D gene: -; CDR3 DNA: TGTGCCAGCAGTGAATTCTGGGGGGGAGGTTCACCCCTCCACTTT; CDR3 protein: CASSEFWGGGSPLHF
V gene: TRBV7-2; CDR3 length: 13; clone size: -; J gene: TRBJ2-3; D gene: -; CDR3 DNA: TGTGCCACCCGGGCCCAGGCCCGAGATACGCAGTATTTT; CDR3 protein: CATRAQARDTQYF
V gene: TRBV4-2; CDR3 length: 13; clone size: -; J gene: TRBJ1-2; D gene: -; CDR3 DNA: TGTGCCAGCAGCCCGGGATACTCGCGGGGCTACACCTTC; CDR3 protein: CASSPGYSRGYTF
V gene: TRBV19; CDR3 length: 16; clone size: -; J gene: TRBJ1-4; D gene: -; CDR3 DNA: TGTGCCAGTAGTATGTCCAAACAGGGCAGGAATGAAAAACTGTTTTTT; CDR3 protein: CASSMSKQGRNEKLFF
V gene: TRBV2; CDR3 length: 16; clone size: once; J gene: TRBJ2-7; D gene: TRBD1; CDR3 DNA: TGTGCCAGCAGGACGGACAGGGCATATCCTGATTACGAGCAGTACTTC; CDR3 protein: CASRTDRAYPDYEQYF
V gene: TRBV12-5; CDR3 length: 15; clone size: -; J gene: TRBJ1-1; D gene: -; CDR3 DNA: TGTGCTAGTGGTTTGGGGGATGCAGGTAACACTGAAGCTTTCTTT; CDR3 protein: CASGLGDAGNTEAFF
V gene: TRBV11-1; CDR3 length: 13; clone size: few; J gene: TRBJ1-1; D gene: -; CDR3 DNA: TGTGCCAGCAGCTTAAGGGGGGCGATTGAAGCTTTCTTT; CDR3 protein: CASSLRGAIEAFF
V gene: TRBV25-1; CDR3 length: 15; clone size: -; J gene: TRBJ2-2; D gene: -; CDR3 DNA: TGTGCCAGCAGTGAATCGGTAGGGGGGACCGGGGAGCTGTTTTTT; CDR3 protein: CASSESVGGTGELFF
V gene: TRBV11-1; CDR3 length: 12; clone size: -; J gene: TRBJ2-5; D gene: -; CDR3 DNA: TGTGCCAGCAGCTTAGGGCAAGAGACCCAGTACTTC; CDR3 protein: CASSLGQETQYF
V gene: TRBV7-6; CDR3 length: 14; clone size: -; J gene: TRBJ1-3; D gene: -; CDR3 DNA: TGTGCCAGCAGCTTAGTTGGGCAGGGAAACACCATATATTTT; CDR3 protein: CASSLVGQGNTIYF
V gene: TRBV19; CDR3 length: 13; clone size: -; J gene: TRBJ1-1; D gene: -; CDR3 DNA: TGTGCCAGTAGTATGAGGGTTCAGAGTGAAGCTTTCTTT; CDR3 protein: CASSMRVQSEAFF
V gene: TRBV30; CDR3 length: 15; clone size: few; J gene: TRBJ1-5; D gene: TRBD1; CDR3 DNA: TGTGCCTGGAGTGTAATGGGGACAGGGGAACAGCCCCAGCATTTT; CDR3 protein: CAWSVMGTGEQPQHF
V gene: TRBV6-9; CDR3 length: 15; clone size: -; J gene: TRBJ1-6; D gene: -; CDR3 DNA: TGTGCCAGCACTACCCCGGGGGCCGATAATTCACCCCTCCACTTT; CDR3 protein: CASTTPGADNSPLHF
V gene: TRBV18; CDR3 length: 14; clone size: few; J gene: TRBJ1-2; D gene: -; CDR3 DNA: TGTGCCAGCTCCAATCTTGGGTCTACCTATGGCTACACCTTC; CDR3 protein: CASSNLGSTYGYTF
V gene: TRBV7-9; CDR3 length: 13; clone size: -; J gene: TRBJ1-1; D gene: -; CDR3 DNA: TGTGCCAGCAGCCTGTCAGCGAACACTGAAGCTTTCTTT; CDR3 protein: CASSLSANTEAFF
V gene: TRBV4-2; CDR3 length: 17; clone size: -; J gene: TRBJ2-3; D gene: -; CDR3 DNA: TGTGCCAGCAGCCATGGACTGGACAGCCGGGGCACAGATACGCAGTATTTT; CDR3 protein: CASSHGLDSRGTDTQYF
V gene: TRBV10-3; CDR3 length: 15; clone size: -; J gene: TRBJ1-1; D gene: -; CDR3 DNA: TGTGCCATCAGTGACGTACCACAGGGGAACACTGAAGCTTTCTTT; CDR3 protein: CAISDVPQGNTEAFF
V gene: TRBV6-1; CDR3 length: 13; clone size: -; J gene: TRBJ2-1; D gene: -; CDR3 DNA: TGTGCCAGCAGTGTAGCTAGCTTCAATGAGCAGTTCTTC; CDR3 protein: CASSVASFNEQFF
V gene: TRBV6-6; CDR3 length: 15; clone size: -; J gene: TRBJ1-1; D gene: -; CDR3 DNA: TGTGCCAGCAGTCCCCCCTTAGGGGTAAGCACTGAAGCTTTCTTT; CDR3 protein: CASSPPLGVSTEAFF
V gene: TRBV9; CDR3 length: 13; clone size: -; J gene: TRBJ2-1; D gene: -; CDR3 DNA: TGTGCCAGCAGCGTAGGTGTAAACAATGAGCAGTTCTTC; CDR3 protein: CASSVGVNNEQFF
V gene: TRBV2; CDR3 length: 14; clone size: -; J gene: TRBJ2-5; D gene: -; CDR3 DNA: TGTGCCAGCATGGGATGGCTAGTCGAGGGGACCCAGTACTTC; CDR3 protein: CASMGWLVEGTQYF
V gene: TRBV2; CDR3 length: 17; clone size: -; J gene: TRBJ1-3; D gene: TRBD1; CDR3 DNA: TGTGCCAGCATCCGAAGGCCCCTGACAGGGCGAACAAACACCATATATTTT; CDR3 protein: CASIRRPLTGRTNTIYF
V gene: TRBV19; CDR3 length: 14; clone size: -; J gene: TRBJ2-5; D gene: TRBD2; CDR3 DNA: TGTGCCAGTCGACTCTCAGCGGGGTTCGAGACCCAGTACTTC; CDR3 protein: CASRLSAGFETQYF
V gene: TRBV6-5; CDR3 length: 16; clone size: -; J gene: TRBJ2-2; D gene: -; CDR3 DNA: TGTGCCAGCAGTTTCCTACTAGCACACGGGACCGGGGAGCTGTTTTTT; CDR3 protein: CASSFLLAHGTGELFF
V gene: TRBV4-3; CDR3 length: 16; clone size: -; J gene: TRBJ2-1; D gene: -; CDR3 DNA: TGCGCCAGCAGCCAAGAATACGGCAGCTCCTACAATGAGCAGTTCTTC; CDR3 protein: CASSQEYGSSYNEQFF
V gene: TRBV6-1; CDR3 length: 13; clone size: -; J gene: TRBJ1-2; D gene: -; CDR3 DNA: TGTGCCAGCAATCAGGATAAAGGCTATGGCTACACCTTC; CDR3 protein: CASNQDKGYGYTF
V gene: TRBV6-1; CDR3 length: 15; clone size: few; J gene: TRBJ1-2; D gene: -; CDR3 DNA: TGTGCCAGCAGTATAGGGGGTTCGGGCAACTATGGCTACACCTTC; CDR3 protein: CASSIGGSGNYGYTF
V gene: TRBV11-2; CDR3 length: 13; clone size: -; J gene: TRBJ1-3; D gene: -; CDR3 DNA: TGTGCCAGCAGCCCCATCGGGGTGAACACCATATATTTT; CDR3 protein: CASSPIGVNTIYF
V gene: TRBV7-3; CDR3 length: 14; clone size: few; J gene: TRBJ2-3; D gene: -; CDR3 DNA: TGTGCCAGCAGCTTGTTGGGGAGCACAGATACGCAGTATTTT; CDR3 protein: CASSLLGSTDTQYF
V gene: TRBV25-1; CDR3 length: 16; clone size: -; J gene: TRBJ2-3; D gene: -; CDR3 DNA: TGTGCCAGCAGTAACCCGATGGAGGGGCCCACAGATACGCAGTATTTT; CDR3 protein: CASSNPMEGPTDTQYF
V gene: TRBV7-6; CDR3 length: 15; clone size: -; J gene: TRBJ1-3; D gene: -; CDR3 DNA: TGTGCCAGCAGCTTAGAACAGGTCACTGGAAACACCATATATTTT; CDR3 protein: CASSLEQVTGNTIYF
V gene: TRBV7-2; CDR3 length: 9; clone size: -; J gene: TRBJ2-5; D gene: -; CDR3 DNA: TGCGCGGAGGGGGAGACCCAGTACTTC; CDR3 protein: CAEGETQYF
V gene: TRBV19; CDR3 length: 11; clone size: -; J gene: TRBJ1-1; D gene: -; CDR3 DNA: TGTGCCAGTAGGCTAAACACTGAAGCTTTCTTT; CDR3 protein: CASRLNTEAFF
V gene: TRBV6-5; CDR3 length: 16; clone size: -; J gene: TRBJ2-5; D gene: TRBD2; CDR3 DNA: TGTGCCAGCAGTTACGCTACTAGCGGCCCACAAGAGACCCAGTACTTC; CDR3 protein: CASSYATSGPQETQYF
V gene: TRBV5-1; CDR3 length: 16; clone size: medium-sized; J gene: TRBJ2-2; D gene: TRBD1; CDR3 DNA: TGCGCCAGCAGCCCAGGCGGGACAGGGTACACCGGGGAGCTGTTTTTT; CDR3 protein: CASSPGGTGYTGELFF
V gene: TRBV7-8; CDR3 length: 16; clone size: -; J gene: TRBJ2-2; D gene: -; CDR3 DNA: TGTGCCAGCAGTCCTATCCAGCTAGGGAACACCGGGGAGCTGTTTTTT; CDR3 protein: CASSPIQLGNTGELFF
V gene: TRBV25-1; CDR3 length: 13; clone size: -; J gene: TRBJ1-2; D gene: -; CDR3 DNA: TGTGCCAGCAATGGAGGGCGCGTGTATGGCTACACCTTC; CDR3 protein: CASNGGRVYGYTF
V gene: TRBV6-5; CDR3 length: 15; clone size: few; J gene: TRBJ2-3; D gene: -; CDR3 DNA: TGTGCCAGCAGTGCCCGAACAGGGATCGCAGATACGCAGTATTTT; CDR3 protein: CASSARTGIADTQYF
V gene: TRBV19; CDR3 length: 15; clone size: -; J gene: TRBJ1-1; D gene: -; CDR3 DNA: TGTGCCAGTAGTATTTCGTTTCGGACAGCTGCTGAAGCTTTCTTT; CDR3 protein: CASSISFRTAAEAFF
V gene: TRBV4-2; CDR3 length: 21; clone size: -; J gene: TRBJ1-3; D gene: -; CDR3 DNA: TGTGCCAGCAGCCAAGAGGCCCCTGGTGGGGGACTTATTAGCTCTGGAAACACCATATATTTT; CDR3 protein: CASSQEAPGGGLISSGNTIYF
V gene: TRBV18; CDR3 length: 12; clone size: -; J gene: TRBJ2-1; D gene: -; CDR3 DNA: TGTGCCAGCTCACCCCCCTTTAATGAGCAGTTCTTC; CDR3 protein: CASSPPFNEQFF